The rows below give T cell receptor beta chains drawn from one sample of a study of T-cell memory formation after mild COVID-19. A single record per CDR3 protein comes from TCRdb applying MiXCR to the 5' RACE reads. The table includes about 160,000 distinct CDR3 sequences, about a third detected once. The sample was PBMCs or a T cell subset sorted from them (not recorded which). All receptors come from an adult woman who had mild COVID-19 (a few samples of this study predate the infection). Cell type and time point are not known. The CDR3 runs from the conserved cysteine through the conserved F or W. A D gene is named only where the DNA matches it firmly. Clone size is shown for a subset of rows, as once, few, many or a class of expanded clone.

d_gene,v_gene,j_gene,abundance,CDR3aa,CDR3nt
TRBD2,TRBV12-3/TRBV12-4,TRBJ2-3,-,CASSYRLAGGPDTQYF,TGTGCCAGCAGCTACAGACTAGCGGGAGGGCCAGATACGCAGTATTTT
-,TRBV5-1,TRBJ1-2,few,CASSLYGSSVNYGYTF,TGCGCCAGCAGCTTGTACGGTTCATCGGTAAACTATGGCTACACCTTC
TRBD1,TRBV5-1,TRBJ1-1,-,CASKGEGGLRTEAFF,TGCGCCAGCAAAGGGGAAGGGGGCCTTCGAACTGAAGCTTTCTTT
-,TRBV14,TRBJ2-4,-,CASSQRNENIQYF,TGTGCCAGCAGCCAACGAAATGAAAACATTCAGTACTTC
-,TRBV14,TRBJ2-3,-,CASSKRYTDTQYF,TGTGCCAGCAGCAAACGATACACAGATACGCAGTATTTT
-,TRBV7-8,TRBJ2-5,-,CASSPQWGFQETQYF,TGTGCCAGCAGCCCCCAATGGGGGTTTCAAGAGACCCAGTACTTC
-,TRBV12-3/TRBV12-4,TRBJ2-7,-,CASSSWYSGEEQYF,TGTGCCAGCAGTTCCTGGTATTCAGGGGAAGAGCAGTACTTC
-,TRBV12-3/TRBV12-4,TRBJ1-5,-,CASSPLPVPQHF,TGTGCCAGCAGTCCCCTCCCTGTGCCCCAGCATTTT
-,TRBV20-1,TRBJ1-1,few,CSASGQGGTEAFF,TGCAGTGCTAGCGGGCAGGGTGGAACTGAAGCTTTCTTT
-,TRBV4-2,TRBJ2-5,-,CASSQAEGLQETQYF,TGTGCCAGCAGCCAAGCCGAAGGACTACAAGAGACCCAGTACTTC
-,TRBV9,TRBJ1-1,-,CASSVAVMNTEAFF,TGTGCCAGCAGCGTAGCAGTGATGAACACTGAAGCTTTCTTT
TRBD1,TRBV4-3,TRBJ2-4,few,CASSHGTGPPKNIQYF,TGCGCCAGCAGCCATGGGACAGGGCCCCCCAAAAACATTCAGTACTTC
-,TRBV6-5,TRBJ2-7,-,CAISRVRKEQYF,TGTGCCATCAGTAGGGTTCGGAAAGAGCAGTACTTC
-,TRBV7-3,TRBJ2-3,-,CASSPHIGLNTDTQYF,TGTGCCAGCAGCCCACACATCGGGCTGAACACAGATACGCAGTATTTT
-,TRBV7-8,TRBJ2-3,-,CASSLVLTDTQYF,TGTGCCAGCAGCTTAGTGTTAACAGATACGCAGTATTTT
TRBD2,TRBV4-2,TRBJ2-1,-,CASSPGREGYNEQFF,TGTGCCAGCAGCCCAGGGCGGGAGGGCTACAATGAGCAGTTCTTC
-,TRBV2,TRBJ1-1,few,CAYSRDIMNTEAFF,TGTGCGTACAGTCGGGACATCATGAACACTGAAGCTTTCTTT
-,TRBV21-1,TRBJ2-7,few,CASSKERGRLEQYF,TGTGCCAGCAGCAAGGAGCGCGGGAGGCTCGAGCAGTACTTC
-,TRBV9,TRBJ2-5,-,CASSVGGPTETQYF,TGTGCCAGCAGCGTAGGGGGGCCGACGGAGACCCAGTACTTC
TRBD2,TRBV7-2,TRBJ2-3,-,CASSLASSGGTDTQYF,TGTGCCAGCAGCTTAGCCTCTAGCGGAGGCACAGATACGCAGTATTTT
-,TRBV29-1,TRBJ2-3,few,CSFRTPSTDTQYF,TGCAGCTTCAGGACACCTAGCACAGATACGCAGTATTTT
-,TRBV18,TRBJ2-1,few,CASSPAGNTYNEQFF,TGTGCCAGCTCACCAGCGGGTAATACCTACAATGAGCAGTTCTTC
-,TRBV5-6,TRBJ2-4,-,CASSPRERRAKNIQYF,TGTGCCAGCAGCCCGAGGGAGAGGCGGGCCAAAAACATTCAGTACTTC
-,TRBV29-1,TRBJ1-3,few,CSVGFGNTIYF,TGCAGCGTCGGATTCGGAAACACCATATATTTT
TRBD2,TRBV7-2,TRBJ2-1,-,CASSFSGRGNNEQFF,TGTGCCAGCAGCTTTAGCGGGAGAGGAAACAATGAGCAGTTCTTC
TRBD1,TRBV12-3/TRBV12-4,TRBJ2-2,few,CASREQGSTGELFF,TGTGCCAGCAGGGAACAGGGGAGCACCGGGGAGCTGTTTTTT
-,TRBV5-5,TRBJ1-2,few,CASSLDGVTNYGYTF,TGTGCCAGCAGCTTGGATGGGGTCACTAACTATGGCTACACCTTC
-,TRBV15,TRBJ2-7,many,CATSRSLSYEQYF,TGTGCCACCAGCAGATCACTCTCCTACGAGCAGTACTTC
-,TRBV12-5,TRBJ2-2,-,CASESLNTGELFF,TGTGCTAGTGAAAGCCTTAACACCGGGGAGCTGTTTTTT
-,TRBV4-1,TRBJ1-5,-,CASSQEGAGYRQPQHF,TGCGCCAGCAGCCAAGAGGGGGCAGGGTATCGTCAGCCCCAGCATTTT
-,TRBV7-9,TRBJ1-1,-,CASSSQGRGLGTEAFF,TGTGCCAGCAGCTCCCAGGGGAGGGGGTTGGGGACTGAAGCTTTCTTT
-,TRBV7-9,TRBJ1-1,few,CASSLDLSAAFF,TGTGCCAGCAGCTTAGATCTGTCTGCGGCTTTCTTT
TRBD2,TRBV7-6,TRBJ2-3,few,CASTPSAAGAPDTQYF,TGTGCCAGCACCCCCTCTGCAGCGGGGGCCCCAGATACGCAGTATTTT
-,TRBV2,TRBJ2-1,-,CASNWQGVSNEQFF,TGTGCCAGCAATTGGCAGGGAGTTTCCAATGAGCAGTTCTTC
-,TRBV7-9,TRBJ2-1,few,CASSLPKGAYNEQFF,TGTGCCAGCAGCTTACCGAAGGGTGCCTACAATGAGCAGTTCTTC
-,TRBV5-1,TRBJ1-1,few,CASSPRRESTEAFF,TGCGCCAGCAGCCCTAGACGGGAAAGCACTGAAGCTTTCTTT
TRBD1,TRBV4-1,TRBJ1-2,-,CASSRSTGNDGYTF,TGCGCCAGCAGCCGCTCGACAGGGAACGATGGCTACACCTTC
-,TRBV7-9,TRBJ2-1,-,CASSLSSGTYNEQFF,TGTGCCAGCAGCTTAAGTTCCGGGACCTACAATGAGCAGTTCTTC
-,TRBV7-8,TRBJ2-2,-,CASSFPETGELFF,TGTGCCAGCAGCTTCCCCGAGACCGGGGAGCTGTTTTTT
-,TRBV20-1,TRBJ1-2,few,CSAAGPGDSYGYTF,TGCAGTGCCGCGGGGCCAGGGGATTCTTATGGCTACACCTTC
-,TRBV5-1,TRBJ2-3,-,CASSPDGDTQYF,TGCGCCAGCAGCCCCGATGGAGATACGCAGTATTTT
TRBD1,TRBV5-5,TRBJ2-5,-,CASSWGQGARETQYF,TGTGCCAGCAGCTGGGGACAGGGGGCGCGGGAGACCCAGTACTTC
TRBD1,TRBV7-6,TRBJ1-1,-,CASSFQGVAEAFF,TGTGCCAGCAGCTTCCAGGGGGTCGCTGAAGCTTTCTTT
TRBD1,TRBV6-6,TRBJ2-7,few,CASSKTGGYEQYF,TGTGCCAGCAGTAAGACAGGGGGGTACGAGCAGTACTTC
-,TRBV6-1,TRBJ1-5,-,CASSESYSNQPQHF,TGTGCCAGCAGTGAAAGCTATAGCAATCAGCCCCAGCATTTT
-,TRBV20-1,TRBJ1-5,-,CSARDKQVRQPQHF,TGCAGTGCTAGAGATAAGCAGGTCCGTCAGCCCCAGCATTTT
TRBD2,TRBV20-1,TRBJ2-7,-,CSARIPGLAYAQYF,TGCAGTGCCAGAATCCCGGGACTAGCCTACGCGCAGTACTTC
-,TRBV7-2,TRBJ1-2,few,CASSPRYGQGVGYTF,TGTGCCAGCAGCCCCAGATATGGGCAGGGAGTGGGTTACACCTTC
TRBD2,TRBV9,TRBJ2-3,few,CASSDSGRALDTQYF,TGTGCCAGCAGCGATAGCGGGAGGGCCTTAGATACGCAGTATTTT
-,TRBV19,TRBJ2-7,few,CASNVQGSAYEQYF,TGTGCCAGTAATGTGCAGGGATCAGCCTACGAGCAGTACTTC
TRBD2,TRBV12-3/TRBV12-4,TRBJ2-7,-,CASSRREAGGNEQYF,TGTGCCAGCAGTCGCCGCGAGGCGGGAGGCAACGAGCAGTACTTC
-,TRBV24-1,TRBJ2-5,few,CATSDFEETQYF,TGTGCCACCAGTGATTTTGAGGAGACCCAGTACTTC
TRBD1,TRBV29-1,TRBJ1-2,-,CSVSGGRDRGLYGYTF,TGCAGCGTGAGCGGGGGCCGGGACAGGGGTTTGTATGGCTACACCTTC
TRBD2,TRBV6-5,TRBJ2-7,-,CASRLGGASYEQYF,TGTGCCAGCAGGTTGGGAGGGGCGTCCTACGAGCAGTACTTC
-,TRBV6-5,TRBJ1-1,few,CASTPGQRQTTEAFF,TGTGCCAGCACCCCCGGCCAACGTCAAACCACTGAAGCTTTCTTT
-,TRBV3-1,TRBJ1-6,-,CASSQNYSPLHF,TGTGCCAGCAGCCAAAATTATTCACCCCTCCACTTT
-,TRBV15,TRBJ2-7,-,CATSRRSGSSYEQYF,TGTGCCACCAGCAGACGTAGCGGCAGCTCCTACGAGCAGTACTTC
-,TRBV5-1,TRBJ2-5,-,CASSPGPGQRETQYF,TGCGCCAGCAGCCCTGGTCCGGGGCAGCGCGAGACCCAGTACTTC